The 11 T cell receptor beta chains below come from one sample, sequenced in a study of blood T cell repertoires in COVID-19. TCRdb's copy holds only in-frame clones and misses some; the assay was immunoSEQ multiplex PCR. The data show 250,000 to 400,000 clones, around 87% seen once. The sample comprised PBMCs or T cells enriched from blood (not recorded which). Receptors were obtained from a woman aged 30 to 39 who had recovered from COVID-19.

The V call is TRBV6-9, the J call TRBJ1-5; D might be TRBD1 (5 bases). The germline CDR1 and CDR2 sequences are MNHGY and SVAAGI. The CDR3 is 16 residues long. Deletions cut 8 bases from V and 0 bases from J, with 17 bases between. CDR3 sequence reads: CASPGGKEHSNQPQHF. CDR3 coding DNA: TGTGCCAGCCCGGGGGGGAAGGAGCATAGCAATCAGCCCCAGCATTTT.

The chain recombines TRBV28 with TRBJ2-7; a weak D match, TRBD1 (5 bases). Germline CDR1 reads MDHEN; CDR2 reads SYDVKM. CDR3 length equals 12 residues. The V and J ends lost 4 bases and 4 bases respectively, with 8 bases between them. CDR3 coding DNA: TGTGCCAGCAGTTGGGGCCCGTACGAGCAGTACTTC. Protein sequence: CASSWGPYEQYF. The variable domain in full, with the rest retrieved from reference TRBV28 and TRBJ2-7, is DVKVTQSSRYLVKRTGEKVFLECVQDMDHENMFWYRQDPGLGLRLIYFSYDVKMKEKGDIPEGYSVSREKKERFSLILESASTNQTSMYLCASSWGPYEQYFGPGTRLTVT.

This chain's CDR3 is CASIDFLTHEQYF. CDR3 nucleotides: TGTGCCAGCATCGACTTCCTGACCCACGAGCAGTACTTC. The rearrangement uses TRBV7-9 and TRBJ2-7; D unresolved. The CDR3 is 13 residues long. V was shortened by 7 bases and J by 5 bases, with 15 bases between the two germline ends. CDR1 is SEHNR, CDR2 FQNEAQ, per germline (reference sequence). The complete variable domain, with remaining parts taken from reference TRBV7-9 and TRBJ2-7, reads DTGVSQNPRHKITKRGQNVTFRCDPISEHNRLYWYRQTLGQGPEFLTYFQNEAQLEKSRLLSDRFSAERPKGSFSTLEIQRTEQGDSAMYLCASIDFLTHEQYFGPGTRLTVT.

This rearrangement joins TRBV5-1 to TRBJ2-5; D is perhaps TRBD1 (5 bases). The CDR3 is 15 amino acids. The germline CDR1 and CDR2 sequences are SGHRS and YFSETQ. Deletions cut 2 bases from V and 2 bases from J, with 13 bases between. Here the CDR3 reads CASSFLSGWQETQYF. CDR3 coding DNA: TGCGCCAGCAGCTTTCTCTCAGGGTGGCAAGAGACCCAGTACTTC.

The chain joins TRBV28 to TRBJ2-7; tentative D call: TRBD1 (5 bases). V dropped 2 bases and J dropped 0 bases, with 5 bases sitting between them. Per germline, CDR1 MDHEN and CDR2 SYDVKM. The CDR3 contains 13 residues. In nucleotides, the CDR3 is TGTGCCAGCAGTTTACAGGGCTCCTACGAGCAGTACTTC. Protein product: CASSLQGSYEQYF.

The chain has TRBV10-3 and TRBJ1-3; D gene unclear. The CDR3 covers 13 residues. Trimming stripped 5 bases from V and 2 bases from J, with 7 bases between. Germline V gene sequence: CDR1 ENHRY, CDR2 SYGVKD. The CDR3 here is CAISPEPGNTIYF. The CDR3 region has the DNA TGTGCCATCAGTCCGGAGCCTGGAAACACCATATATTTT.

This clone was seen only a few times. V is TRBV4-2 and J is TRBJ2-1, with 13 bases identical to TRBD2. V trimming: 7 bases; J trimming: 5 bases; junction bases outside the gene matches: 5. Germline V gene lookup returns CDR1 LGHNA and CDR2 YNFKEQ. The CDR3 runs to 15 residues. The chain's CDR3 is CASKKGLAGDNEQFF. The CDR3 region has the DNA TGTGCCAGCAAAAAAGGACTAGCGGGGGACAATGAGCAGTTCTTC.

The J gene is TRBJ1-1, the V gene TRBV7-8; tentative D call: TRBD1 (6 bases). The CDR3 contains 15 residues. Germline CDR1 SGHVS, CDR2 FQNEAQ. Deletions cut 3 bases from V and 3 bases from J, with 14 bases between. CDR3 protein: CASSFGGGGDTEAFF. As DNA, the CDR3 is TGTGCCAGCAGCTTCGGGGGAGGGGGGGACACTGAAGCTTTCTTT.

The chain recombines TRBV30 with TRBJ2-5; the match to TRBD1 covers 10 bases. The CDR3 extends over 16 amino acids. The V gene's germline CDR1 is GTSNPN and CDR2 SVGIG (reference sequence). V lost 0 bases and J lost 6; bases outside the gene matches: 10. The CDR3 protein is CAWSVQGGGQGKTQYF. DNA for the CDR3: TGTGCCTGGAGTGTACAAGGGGGGGGACAGGGGAAGACCCAGTACTTC.

The chain has TRBV10-3 and TRBJ2-7; TRBD1 aligns across 7 bases. Germline loops: CDR1 ENHRY, CDR2 SYGVKD. The junction had 8 bases not matched to a gene; V was cut back by 6 bases and J by 6 bases. CDR3 length equals 13 residues. For the CDR3, the DNA is TGTGCCATCAGCAGTACGACAGGGTTCGAGCAGTACTTC. Protein sequence: CAISSTTGFEQYF.

V is TRBV30 and J is TRBJ2-7; weak D call: TRBD2 (5 bases). The CDR3 loop spans 12 amino acids. Germline V CDR1 and CDR2: GTSNPN, SVGIG (reference sequence). V was shortened by 0 bases and J by 6 bases, with 9 bases between the two germline ends. Here the CDR3 DNA reads TGTGCCTGGAGTGTCTTAGGAGGCGAGCAGTACTTC. This gives the protein CAWSVLGGEQYF.